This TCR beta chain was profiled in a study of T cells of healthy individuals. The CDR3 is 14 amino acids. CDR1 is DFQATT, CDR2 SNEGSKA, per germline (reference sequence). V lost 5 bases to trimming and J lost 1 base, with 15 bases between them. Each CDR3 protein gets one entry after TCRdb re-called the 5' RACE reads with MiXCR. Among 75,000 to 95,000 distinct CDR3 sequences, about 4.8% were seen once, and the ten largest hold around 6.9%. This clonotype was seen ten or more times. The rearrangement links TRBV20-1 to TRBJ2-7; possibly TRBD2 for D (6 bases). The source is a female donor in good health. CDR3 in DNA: TGCAGTGCTGAGGGCCGGGGGAGGTCCTACGAGCAGTACTTC. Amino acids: CSAEGRGRSYEQYF.